The TCR beta chain described here comes from a study of blood T cell repertoires in COVID-19 (dated by TCRdb to about 2020). For the wider study: Recovered participants in ImmuneRACE Cohort 3 were defined by two consecutive negative NP/OP PCR tests, clearance by a healthcare professional, or resolution of symptoms. Collaborator samples came from the United States, Italy and Spain and covered acute and convalescent phases of COVID-19. The sample metadata nearly always contained a de-identified subject ID, COVID-19 status, age in years and sex. The repertoires were released in a freely available public database intended as a resource for research on the immune response to SARS-CoV-2. The dataset comprised deeply sampled blood TCRbeta repertoires from subjects exposed to, actively infected with, or recovered from COVID-19. HLA class I and class II types, where available, came from metadata supplied by the sample provider rather than from assay-based typing. Samples came from the ongoing ImmuneRACE study (first 160 participants) plus 1,254 subjects from 6 global collaborators. The prospective study material was composed of cDNA or gDNA derived from T cells, B-cell-depleted T cells, or PBMCs.

The germline V gene supplies CDR1 SGHVS and CDR2 FNYEAQ. The trim is 2 bases for V and 0 bases for J, with a gap of 11 bases between the germline ends. Its CDR3 holds 15 amino acids, cysteine through phenylalanine. Just the 45-base CDR3 DNA is kept, in frame starting at base 1. With regard to this clone: Its antigen remains undetermined. It has no much larger one-base neighbor in the sample; base qualities were not kept.

TCRbeta CDR3 regions were amplified from genomic DNA using the immunoSEQ Assay, a bias-controlled multiplex PCR. The study's own analysis went as follows. Within the assay, amplification of reference gene primers was used to estimate how many nucleated cells each sample contained. Sequence reads were collapsed and filtered to measure the absolute abundance of every unique TCRbeta CDR3 rearrangement. For each sample, productive Simpson clonality was calculated by taking the square root of Simpson's diversity index across productive rearrangements. Here the immuneACCESS table is served through TCRdb, limited to in-frame sequences with V and J called. Missing clones are a known gap in these copies; in checked studies unresolved V genes cover under half, and the rest lacks a known reason. The V and J calls and clone size are taken from that table; D and trimming were inferred from the DNA. The sample yields hundreds of thousands of clones; around 87% were counted once. The ten largest clonotypes hold about 2.1% of the sample.

The paper's findings and limits, for the study overall: The quantity of clinical and demographic metadata differed by source and by participant and was supplied without curation.

Participants in the prospective study were aged about 18 to 100 years, lived in under 30 United States geographic areas, and enrolled through a virtual design. In the prospective study, participants were assigned to cohorts based on the clinical history participants reported in a screening survey and a study questionnaire. In the prospective study, whole blood, serum and a nasopharyngeal or oropharyngeal swab were collected from each participant by mobile phlebotomists. Participants in the prospective study had the option to provide additional blood draws and questionnaires over an approximately 2-month period. Before DNA extraction, blood samples from the prospective study were shipped at room temperature or frozen.

Here the chain combines TRBV7-6 and TRBJ2-7; tentative D gene TRBD2, with 6 bases matching. The TCR sequence derives from a man in his forties in a cohort exposed to, infected with or recovered from COVID-19 (not recorded which). Sequenced sample: PBMCs or T cells enriched from blood (not recorded which). The CDR3 loop reads CASSLTRESSYEQYF. The DNA sequence reads TGTGCCAGCAGCTTAACACGGGAGAGCTCCTACGAGCAGTACTTC. Here the CDR3 is joined to the reference TRBV7-6 and TRBJ2-7 genes, and the full variable domain is: GAGVSQSPRYKVTKRGQDVALRCDPISGHVSLYWYRQALGQGPEFLTYFNYEAQQDKSGLPNDRFSAERPEGSISTLTIQRTEQRDSAMYRCASSLTRESSYEQYFGPGTRLTVT.